This T cell receptor beta chain was recorded in a study of blood T cell repertoires in COVID-19 (dated by TCRdb to 2018 to 2020). Turning to the overall study: Samples from collaborators originated in the United States, Italy and Spain and spanned both the acute and convalescent phases of COVID-19. The prospective study material was composed of cDNA or gDNA derived from T cells, B-cell-depleted T cells, or PBMCs. The dataset comprised deeply sampled blood TCRbeta repertoires from subjects exposed to, actively infected with, or recovered from COVID-19. Sample metadata almost always included a de-identified subject ID, COVID-19 status, age in years and sex. The repertoires were released in a freely available public database meant as a resource for research on the immune response to SARS-CoV-2. The samples were drawn from the first 160 participants of the ongoing ImmuneRACE study and from 1,254 subjects provided by 6 global collaborators. Where available, HLA class I and class II types were taken from metadata supplied by the sample provider and were not determined by assay-based typing.

Participants in the prospective study were aged about 18 to 95 years, lived in 20 to 30 United States geographic areas, and enrolled through a virtual design. In the prospective study, participants were assigned to cohorts based on the clinical history participants reported in a screening survey and a study questionnaire. Recovered participants in ImmuneRACE Cohort 3 were defined by two consecutive negative NP/OP PCR tests, clearance by a healthcare professional, or resolution of symptoms. In the prospective study, mobile phlebotomists collected whole blood, serum and a nasopharyngeal or oropharyngeal swab from each participant. Over a roughly two-month period, participants in the prospective study had the option of providing additional blood draws and questionnaires. Before DNA extraction, prospective study blood samples were shipped either frozen or at room temperature. The immunoSEQ Assay, a bias-controlled multiplex PCR, was used to amplify TCRbeta CDR3 regions from genomic DNA. As for the authors' bioinformatics: The number of nucleated cells in each sample was estimated from the amplification of reference gene primers within the assay. To quantify the absolute abundance of each unique TCRbeta CDR3 rearrangement, sequence reads were collapsed and filtered. Productive Simpson clonality was computed per sample as the square root of Simpson's diversity index over productive rearrangements. In its TCRdb copy, this immuneACCESS table keeps in-frame sequences only and misses some clones. Where compared with another copy, unresolved V genes explain less than half of these, and the others have no known cause. That table gives V, J and clone size, and the DNA gave D and trimming. Recorded for this sample are just over 300,000 clones; 80% to 90% of them occurred a single time. The top ten constitute 8.5% to 10% of the sample.

The germline V gene yields MRHNA for CDR1 and SNTAGT for CDR2. Its CDR3 holds 15 amino acids, cysteine through phenylalanine. Only the CDR3 portion is preserved as DNA: 45 bases, with reading frame beginning at the first base. V sheds 5 bases and J sheds 0 bases, leaving 13 bases between their ends. Remarks on this clone: Its antigen remains unidentified. No base-level quality is on record; no much larger clone is a single base apart.

Study-level results and caveats: The quantity of clinical and demographic metadata differed by source and by participant and was supplied without curation.

What was sequenced was PBMCs or T cells enriched from blood (not recorded which). In this chain, TRBV6-4 is recombined with TRBJ1-2; the D gene is perhaps TRBD1, from 6 matching bases. The source is a woman aged 18 to 35 who had recovered from COVID-19. The DNA sequence follows: TGTGCCAGCAGTCCTGACAGGCTTGCTAACTATGGCTACACCTTC. Its amino acids are CASSPDRLANYGYTF.